This entry lists 30 T cell receptor beta chains sequenced from one sample in a study of control samples from healthy donors and cancer patients. Produced via immunoSEQ multiplex PCR; TCRdb's table is partial and in-frame only. The repertoire has tens of thousands of clones, around 80% of them found once; the top ten carry about 9.2%. The sequenced sample consisted of blood. These receptors all come from a woman aged 55 to 70 in good health.

The chain couples TRBV4-1 to TRBJ1-1; tentative D call: TRBD1 (5 bases). Trimming pared 2 bases from V and 0 bases from J, leaving 16 bases between. Germline loops: CDR1 MGHRA, CDR2 YSYEKL. CDR3 length equals 17 residues. The CDR3 protein is CASSQINVRGLNTEAFF. The CDR3 DNA is TGCGCCAGCAGCCAAATTAATGTACGGGGCCTGAACACTGAAGCTTTCTTT.

The chain is built from TRBV3-1 (or the pseudogene TRBV3-2) and TRBJ1-1, with a weak D call TRBD1 (5 bases). The CDR3 runs to 15 residues. The germline CDR1 and CDR2 sequences are LGHDT and YNNKEL (reference sequence). With 2 bases removed from V and 5 bases from J, the gap between germline ends came to 15 bases. CDR3 in DNA: TGTGCCAGCAGCCAAAACCCCGGGACCGAGACTGAAGCTTTCTTT. Translated, it gives CASSQNPGTETEAFF.

The chain has TRBV11-2 and TRBJ1-3; TRBD1 agrees at 7 bases. Per germline, CDR1 SGHAT and CDR2 FQNNGV. With 6 bases clipped from V and 7 bases from J, the junction kept 9 bases outside the gene matches. This CDR3 has 14 residues. Here the CDR3 reads CASSSNRGWNTIYF. The CDR3 DNA reads TGTGCCAGCAGTAGTAACAGGGGATGGAACACCATATATTTT.

The genes are TRBV14 and TRBJ2-5, with TRBD2 identical over 8 bases. The CDR3 has 15 amino acids. V gave up 5 bases and J gave up 5 bases; unmatched junction bases: 10. Germline V lookup: CDR1 SGHDN, CDR2 FVKESK. DNA for the CDR3: TGTGCCAGCAGCAAATCAGCGGGAGTCGGGGAGACCCAGTACTTC. Its translation: CASSKSAGVGETQYF.

The V and J genes are TRBV18 and TRBJ1-1; D remains unclear. Germline CDR1 is KGHSH and CDR2 is LQKENI. Between the trimmed V and J ends, which lost 2 bases and 3 bases, there was a span of 13 bases. This CDR3 spans 15 amino acids. CDR3 in amino acids: CASSPEGRSHTEAFF. Here the CDR3 DNA reads TGTGCCAGCTCACCAGAGGGTCGGAGTCACACTGAAGCTTTCTTT.

In its sample, this clone was seen a few times. The chain links TRBV7-2 to TRBJ2-1; 13 bases are shared with TRBD2. Germline CDR1 is SGHTA and CDR2 is FQGNSA. The CDR3 runs 16 residues. V dropped 3 bases and J dropped 10; count of bases not matched to a gene: 9. CDR3 sequence reads: CASSLGLAGPQGEQFF. The CDR3 nucleotides are TGTGCCAGCAGCTTGGGACTAGCGGGACCACAGGGCGAGCAGTTCTTC.

This clone appeared a few times. CDR3 region: CSVERAMATFF. The CDR3 region has the DNA TGCAGCGTTGAAAGGGCGATGGCAACTTTCTTT. The chain uses TRBV29-1 and TRBJ1-1, with no clear D. V was shortened by 2 bases and J by 12 bases, with 13 bases between the two germline ends. Germline CDR1 is SQVTM and CDR2 is ANQGSEA. The CDR3 consists of 11 residues.

This sequence joins TRBV10-3 and TRBJ1-4; 7 bases line up with TRBD1. J gave up 12 bases and V 2 bases, and 3 bases lay outside the gene matches. CDR1 is ENHRY, CDR2 SYGVKD, per germline. The CDR3 has 12 residues. CDR3 sequence: CAISEDREELFF. The CDR3 nucleotides read TGTGCCATCAGTGAGGACAGGGAGGAACTGTTTTTT.

The genes are TRBV19 and TRBJ1-6; D not resolved. Trimming pared 2 bases from V and 4 bases from J, leaving 6 bases between. The germline V gene encodes CDR1 LNHDA and CDR2 SQIVND (reference sequence). The CDR3 sequence is 14 residues long. The CDR3 is CASSISGYNSPLHF. CDR3 bases: TGTGCCAGTAGTATATCGGGTTATAATTCACCCCTCCACTTT.

The chain recombines TRBV6-5 with TRBJ1-1; a weak D match, TRBD1 (6 bases). Germline V gene lookup returns CDR1 MNHEY and CDR2 SVGAGI. The CDR3 extends over 16 amino acids. V was trimmed by 3 bases and J by 0 bases, leaving 14 bases between them. The CDR3: CASSYLTGSMNTEAFF. The CDR3 nucleotides are TGTGCCAGCAGTTATCTGACAGGATCTATGAACACTGAAGCTTTCTTT.

The gene calls are TRBV4-3 and TRBJ2-1, with D maybe TRBD1 (5 bases). Trimming stripped 0 bases from V and 10 bases from J, with 10 bases between. The germline V gene encodes CDR1 LGHNA and CDR2 YSLEER. The CDR3 runs to 13 residues. DNA of the CDR3: TGCGCCAGCAGCCAAGATCAGGACACCGAGCAGTTCTTC. Protein product: CASSQDQDTEQFF.

This clone was recorded only once. The chain carries TRBV6-7 and TRBJ2-6; D gene ambiguous. TRBV6-7 is labeled an ORF, and its function is uncertain. Trimming stripped 1 base from V and 5 bases from J, with 9 bases between. The CDR3 is 15 residues long. CDR3 protein: CASSYYSRRANVLTF. The CDR3 DNA follows: TGTGCCAGCAGTTACTACTCGCGTCGGGCCAACGTCCTGACTTTC.

The CDR3 loop reads CASSLSGNSGNTIYF. CDR3 nucleotide sequence: TGTGCCAGCAGCTTGTCGGGAAATTCTGGAAACACCATATATTTT. The chain recombines TRBV7-2 with TRBJ1-3; D ambiguous. The length of the CDR3 is 15 residues. V was trimmed by 3 bases and J by 1 base, leaving 10 bases between them. Germline loops: CDR1 SGHTA, CDR2 FQGNSA.

Only a few counts were recorded for this clone. The V and J genes are TRBV10-2 and TRBJ1-3; D remains unclear. The CDR3 has 13 amino acids. V was cut by 5 bases and J by 3 bases, with 8 bases left in between. CDR1 WSHSY and CDR2 SAAADI come from the germline V gene. This CDR3 is CASSINDGNTIYF. The CDR3 coding sequence is TGCGCCAGCAGTATCAATGATGGAAACACCATATATTTT.

This clone has just one count. The chain recombines TRBV23-1 with TRBJ2-7, with D possibly matching TRBD1 (5 bases). TRBV23-1 belongs to the ORF category, with a function that is uncertain. The V and J ends lost 1 base and 6 bases respectively, with 10 bases between them. The CDR3 sequence is 13 residues long. CDR3 sequence: CASSQFRVCEQYF. The CDR3 nucleotides read TGCGCCAGCAGTCAATTCAGGGTCTGCGAGCAGTACTTC.

The chain couples TRBV5-1 to TRBJ2-7; 11 positions agree with TRBD1. Germline V lookup: CDR1 SGHRS, CDR2 YFSETQ. V gave up 6 bases and J gave up 7 bases; unmatched junction bases: 9. The CDR3 consists of 14 residues. The CDR3 spells CASNSGQGAWEQYF. The CDR3 region has the DNA TGCGCCAGCAACTCCGGACAGGGGGCTTGGGAGCAGTACTTC.

The rearrangement uses TRBV5-1 and TRBJ1-4, with 8 positions matching TRBD1. The CDR3 extends over 15 amino acids. V was pared by 4 bases and J by 0 bases, with 2 bases of the junction left unmatched. Germline loops: CDR1 SGHRS, CDR2 YFSETQ. The chain's CDR3 is CASSTQGATNEKLFF. The CDR3 nucleotides are TGCGCCAGCAGCACACAGGGGGCAACTAATGAAAAACTGTTTTTT. Based on the CDR3 plus reference TRBV5-1 and TRBJ1-4, the full variable domain is KAGVTQTPRYLIKTRGQQVTLSCSPISGHRSVSWYQQTPGQGLQFLFEYFSETQRNKGNFPGRFSGRQFSNSRSEMNVSTLELGDSALYLCASSTQGATNEKLFFGSGTQLSVL.

This clone was seen just once. The chain carries TRBV28 and TRBJ1-5; 7 bases are shared with TRBD1. CDR1 is MDHEN and CDR2 is SYDVKM in the germline V gene. This CDR3 comprises 15 residues. With V trimmed by 7 bases and J by 3 bases, 9 bases remained unmatched. CDR3 sequence reads: CASNPGTASNQPQHF. The CDR3 DNA reads as TGTGCCAGCAATCCCGGGACAGCTTCCAATCAGCCCCAGCATTTT.

CDR3 nucleotides: TGTGCCAGTAGTATCAAGGTGCGGCAGATTGAAGCTTTCTTT. This codes for CASSIKVRQIEAFF. The V and J genes are TRBV19 and TRBJ1-1; D uncertain. Per germline, CDR1 LNHDA and CDR2 SQIVND (reference sequence). V was pared by 3 bases and J by 7 bases, with 15 bases between. The CDR3 length is 14 residues.

The chain is built from TRBV11-2 and TRBJ1-2; no firm D call. From germline, CDR1 is SGHAT and CDR2 FQNNGV. The CDR3 has 15 residues. V lost 0 bases, J lost 13 bases, and 21 bases lay in between. This chain's CDR3 is CASSLDLSNGPGPTF. CDR3 nucleotide sequence: TGTGCCAGCAGCTTAGATCTATCAAACGGACCAGGTCCCACCTTC.

Here the CDR3 DNA reads TGTGCCAGCAGCCAGCTTCAGGGGGCGGGCTACAATGAGCAGTTCTTC. Protein sequence: CASSQLQGAGYNEQFF. V is TRBV14 and J is TRBJ2-1; 8 bases line up with TRBD1. Germline V lookup: CDR1 SGHDN, CDR2 FVKESK. V lost 3 bases and J lost 3; bases outside the gene matches: 7. The CDR3 consists of 16 residues.

The rearrangement uses TRBV7-9 and TRBJ1-6; no definite D call. V was clipped by 3 bases and J by 9 bases, with 12 bases between them. The CDR3 length is 14 residues. Germline V CDR1 and CDR2: SEHNR, FQNEAQ (reference sequence). CDR3 residues: CASSFAEGGSPLHF. CDR3 in DNA: TGTGCCAGCAGCTTCGCCGAAGGTGGTTCACCCCTCCACTTT. Using reference TRBV7-9 and TRBJ1-6 for the parts outside the CDR3, the full variable domain is DTGVSQNPRHKITKRGQNVTFRCDPISEHNRLYWYRQTLGQGPEFLTYFQNEAQLEKSRLLSDRFSAERPKGSFSTLEIQRTEQGDSAMYLCASSFAEGGSPLHFGNGTRLTVT.

The chain carries TRBV27 and TRBJ2-7; D unresolved. CDR1 and CDR2 (germline): MNHEY, SMNVEV (reference sequence). This CDR3 has 13 amino acids. The V end lost 3 bases, the J end lost 1 base, and 7 bases lay between the germline ends. CDR3 sequence: CASSFSGSYEQYF. The CDR3 bases are TGTGCCAGCAGTTTCTCCGGGTCCTACGAGCAGTACTTC.

The rearrangement links TRBV5-1 to TRBJ1-4; no definite D call. Germline loops: CDR1 SGHRS, CDR2 YFSETQ. This CDR3 is built from 16 residues. With 0 bases removed from V and 8 bases from J, the gap between germline ends came to 17 bases. The DNA for the CDR3 is TGCGCCAGCAGCTTGGGGCAGGAGCACGGACGGGAAAAACTGTTTTTT. This gives the protein CASSLGQEHGREKLFF.

The chain recombines TRBV6-5 with TRBJ2-2; D assignment may be TRBD1 or TRBD2 (6 bases each). Germline lookup yields CDR1 MNHEY and CDR2 SVGAGI. The V and J ends lost 0 bases and 3 bases respectively, with 11 bases between them. The CDR3 contains 16 residues. The DNA for the CDR3 is TGTGCCAGCAGTTACTCGAGGGGGGATTACACCGGGGAGCTGTTTTTT. Translation gives CASSYSRGDYTGELFF.

The chain joins TRBV3-1 (or the pseudogene TRBV3-2) to TRBJ1-4; D ambiguous. Trimming left V 4 bases short and J 5 bases short, with 5 bases between. The CDR3 contains 12 residues. The germline V gene has CDR1 LGHDT and CDR2 YNNKEL (reference sequence). The CDR3 protein is CASSPRNEKLFF. As DNA, the CDR3 is TGTGCCAGCAGCCCCCGAAATGAAAAACTGTTTTTT.

The chain combines TRBV6-7 with TRBJ2-7, with D tentatively TRBD1 (5 bases). TRBV6-7 is given ORF status, its function remaining uncertain. The CDR3 has 16 residues. V gave up 3 bases and J gave up 2 bases, with 17 bases separating them. The CDR3 sequence is CASSYSGGQKPYEQYF. The CDR3 bases are TGTGCCAGCAGTTATTCTGGCGGACAAAAACCCTACGAGCAGTACTTC.

This sequence joins TRBV9 and TRBJ2-1; D ambiguous. CDR3 length: 14 amino acids. Germline V lookup: CDR1 SGDLS, CDR2 YYNGEE. V dropped 2 bases and J dropped 3 bases, with 9 bases sitting between them. CDR3 loop: CASSVDPLYNEQFF. In nucleotides, the CDR3 is TGTGCCAGCAGCGTGGATCCCCTCTACAATGAGCAGTTCTTC.

The rearrangement uses TRBV2 and TRBJ1-3; D is perhaps TRBD1 (6 bases). The germline V gene has CDR1 SNHLY and CDR2 FYNNEI. The CDR3 is 15 residues long. Trimming pared 6 bases from V and 1 base from J, leaving 13 bases between. CDR3 coding DNA: TGTGCCAGCAGCTCCACAGGGTCTTCTGGAAACACCATATATTTT. Translation: CASSSTGSSGNTIYF.

This clone appeared a few times. The chain combines TRBV7-9 with TRBJ1-5, with TRBD1 as a possible D gene (5 bases). Trimming shortened V by 3 bases and J by 0 bases, and 12 bases separated the two germline ends. This CDR3 has 16 amino acids. Germline CDR1 and CDR2: SEHNR and FQNEAQ (reference sequence). The CDR3 DNA follows: TGTGCCAGCAGCTTGGCCCAAGGGGTTAGCAATCAGCCCCAGCATTTT. Its translation: CASSLAQGVSNQPQHF.